Listed below are T cell receptor beta chains from one sample, sequenced in a study of cytomegalovirus exposure and HLA in healthy donors. Method: immunoSEQ multiplex PCR; TCRdb's copy keeps in-frame clones and lacks some. The sample shows some 140,000 clones, roughly 80% of them seen only once. The specimen sequenced was PBMCs. The receptors derive from a woman aged 40 to 49 in good health and CMV-seronegative. CDR3s include the opening cysteine and the closing phenylalanine or tryptophan. A D gene is named only where the DNA matches it firmly. Clone size is shown for a subset of rows, as once, few, many or a class of expanded clone.

>TRBV28|-|TRBJ1-4|few
CASSVPGEKLFF
TGTGCCAGCAGTGTACCGGGGGAAAAACTGTTTTTT
>TRBV13|-|TRBJ2-7|few
CASSPNRVYEQYF
TGTGCCAGCAGCCCCAACAGGGTCTACGAGCAGTACTTC
>TRBV5-6|-|TRBJ1-1|-
CASSLGQGTTEAFF
TGTGCCAGCAGCTTGGGGCAGGGTACCACTGAAGCTTTCTTT
>TRBV5-1|TRBD1|TRBJ2-1|-
CASSLPTGLPNEQFF
TGCGCCAGCAGCTTACCGACAGGGTTGCCGAATGAGCAGTTCTTC
>TRBV5-1|TRBD1|TRBJ2-5|few
CASSTRPGTGTLQETQYF
TGCGCCAGCAGCACCCGCCCCGGGACAGGGACCCTCCAAGAGACCCAGTACTTC
>TRBV2|-|TRBJ1-2|-
CASSGTPRDGYTF
TGTGCCAGCAGTGGGACCCCGAGGGATGGCTACACCTTC
>TRBV28|TRBD1|TRBJ1-1|few
CASSLYRGGVAEAFF
TGTGCCAGCAGTTTATACAGGGGAGGAGTGGCTGAAGCTTTCTTT
>TRBV2|-|TRBJ1-4|-
CASSVGGATNEKLFF
TGTGCCAGCAGTGTCGGCGGGGCAACTAATGAAAAACTGTTTTTT
>TRBV21-1|-|TRBJ2-7|-
CASRKTGDRDYEQYF
TGTGCCAGCAGAAAAACCGGGGACAGGGACTACGAGCAGTACTTC
>TRBV11-2|TRBD1|TRBJ1-4|-
CASRTGQGASGEKLFF
TGTGCCAGCAGGACGGGACAGGGGGCGTCTGGTGAAAAACTGTTTTTT
>TRBV11-3|TRBD1|TRBJ2-7|-
CASNRDRGHYEQYF
TGTGCCAGCAACCGGGACAGGGGACACTACGAGCAGTACTTC
>TRBV29-1|-|TRBJ2-7|-
CSVGAASYEQYF
TGCAGCGTTGGGGCAGCCTCCTACGAGCAGTACTTC
>TRBV27|-|TRBJ2-7|-
CASSLQGLLREQYF
TGTGCCAGCAGTTTACAGGGCCTCCTACGCGAGCAGTACTTC
>TRBV6-5|-|TRBJ2-2|-
CASSPINTGELFF
TGTGCCAGCAGTCCTATAAACACCGGGGAGCTGTTTTTT
>TRBV5-6|-|TRBJ1-1|-
CASSLAGGSTEAFF
TGTGCCAGCAGCTTGGCCGGAGGCAGCACTGAAGCTTTCTTT
>TRBV11-2|-|TRBJ1-1|-
CASSLAWNTEAFF
TGTGCCAGCAGCTTAGCCTGGAACACTGAAGCTTTCTTT
>TRBV11-3|-|TRBJ2-3|-
CASSPRGDGTDTQYF
TGTGCCAGCAGCCCGCGCGGGGACGGCACAGATACGCAGTATTTT
>TRBV6-5|-|TRBJ2-3|-
CASSPGLSTDTQYF
TGTGCCAGCAGTCCGGGACTCAGCACAGATACGCAGTATTTT
>TRBV11-1|TRBD2|TRBJ2-3|-
CASSLSRGEGTDTQYF
TGTGCCAGCAGCCTATCCCGGGGGGAAGGCACAGATACGCAGTATTTT
>TRBV7-9|TRBD1|TRBJ1-2|-
CAASDRVHGYTF
TGTGCCGCGTCAGACAGGGTCCATGGCTACACCTTC
>TRBV10-3|-|TRBJ2-1|few
CAYEGESSEQFF
TGTGCCTACGAGGGGGAGAGTAGTGAGCAGTTCTTC
>TRBV2|-|TRBJ2-7|-
CASSRGGYGQYF
TGTGCCAGCAGCCGAGGGGGTTACGGGCAGTACTTC
>TRBV5-1|TRBD1|TRBJ2-2|-
CASSLAGQLNTGELFF
TGCGCCAGCAGCTTGGCGGGACAGCTGAACACCGGGGAGCTGTTTTTT
>TRBV6-5|-|TRBJ2-2|-
CASSSVSPDTGELFF
TGTGCCAGCAGTAGCGTATCCCCAGACACCGGGGAGCTGTTTTTT
>TRBV5-1|-|TRBJ1-5|-
CASSLGGTGQPQHF
TGCGCCAGCAGCTTGGGGGGTACGGGGCAGCCCCAGCATTTT
>TRBV6-5|TRBD1|TRBJ2-3|-
CASSYSYPLDREQYF
TGTGCCAGCAGTTACTCGTACCCCCTAGACAGGGAGCAGTATTTT
>TRBV11-3|-|TRBJ2-2|-
CASSLDQGDSGTGELFF
TGTGCCAGCAGCTTAGACCAAGGGGATAGTGGCACCGGGGAGCTGTTTTTT